This entry lists 8 T cell receptor beta chains sequenced from one sample in a study of a mutant IDH1 vaccine in newly diagnosed glioma. These receptors' targets are unknown. Time point noted: week 47, end of study. Every vaccine dose comprised 300 ug of mutant IDH1 20-mer peptide plus topical imiquimod. Only in-frame clones appear in the TCRdb table, and some are missing; sequencing was by immunoSEQ multiplex PCR. The data contain roughly 86,000 clones, 85% to 90% of them singletons. The sample in question was PBMCs, obtained from a glioma patient whose treatment included an IDH1 peptide vaccine. The origin of the receptors is a woman between 45 and 65 years old with glioma.

The gene calls are TRBV18 and TRBJ1-4; D gene unclear. The CDR3 consists of 16 residues. V lost 2 bases to trimming and J lost 3 bases, with 13 bases between them. Germline loops: CDR1 KGHSH, CDR2 LQKENI. CDR3: CASSPNPTDPNEKLFF. DNA for the CDR3: TGTGCCAGCTCACCAAATCCGACGGACCCTAATGAAAAACTGTTTTTT.

The rearrangement links TRBV9 to TRBJ2-7; 9 bases agree with TRBD1. The CDR3 contains 14 residues. CDR1 and CDR2 (germline): SGDLS, YYNGEE. With 0 bases clipped from V and 3 bases from J, the junction kept 1 base outside the gene matches. The CDR3 sequence is CASSVGDRVYEQYF. The CDR3, as DNA: TGTGCCAGCAGCGTAGGGGACAGGGTCTACGAGCAGTACTTC.

The chain couples TRBV5-1 to TRBJ1-6, with a weak D call TRBD1 (5 bases). Germline values: CDR1 SGHRS, CDR2 YFSETQ. V lost 0 bases to trimming and J lost 9 bases, with 19 bases between them. The CDR3 runs to 17 residues. CDR3 sequence (DNA): TGCGCCAGCAGCTTGGCACCCCAGGGAATTCTCCTTTCACCCCTCCACTTT. The encoded protein is CASSLAPQGILLSPLHF.

This rearrangement joins TRBV7-2 to TRBJ2-7; weak D call: TRBD2 (6 bases). The CDR3 has 14 residues. Between the trimmed V and J ends, which lost 5 bases and 2 bases, there was a span of 13 bases. From germline, CDR1 is SGHTA and CDR2 FQGNSA. CDR3 protein: CASSKERVTYEQYF. CDR3 sequence (DNA): TGTGCCAGCAGCAAAGAGCGGGTTACCTACGAGCAGTACTTC. Looking up the rest from reference TRBV7-2 and TRBJ2-7 gives the full variable domain: GAGVSQSPSNKVTEKGKDVELRCDPISGHTALYWYRQSLGQGLEFLIYFQGNSAPDKSGLPSDRFSAERTGGSVSTLTIQRTQQEDSAVYLCASSKERVTYEQYFGPGTRLTVT.

The chain combines TRBV5-4 with TRBJ2-2; TRBD1 is a possible D gene (5 bases). Per the germline V gene, CDR1 is SGHNT and CDR2 is YYREEE (reference sequence). Trimming took 3 bases from V and 4 from J, leaving 10 bases between them. The CDR3 contains 14 residues. DNA of the CDR3: TGTGCCAGCAGCTCAGGGTTCTCCACCGGGGAGCTGTTTTTT. Translation gives CASSSGFSTGELFF.

V gene TRBV7-9 combines with J gene TRBJ2-7; D is perhaps TRBD2 (6 bases). This CDR3 spans 16 amino acids. V lost 2 bases, J lost 2 bases, and 16 bases lay in between. Germline CDR1 is SEHNR and CDR2 is FQNEAQ (reference sequence). CDR3 sequence reads: CASSLMVAGKTYEQYF. DNA for the CDR3: TGTGCCAGCAGCTTAATGGTGGCGGGGAAAACCTACGAGCAGTACTTC.

This clone was counted a single time. The chain has TRBV7-8 and TRBJ2-7; the D gene is possibly TRBD1 (5 bases). V lost 5 bases to trimming and J lost 2 bases, with 19 bases between them. There are 16 residues in the CDR3. Per the germline V gene, CDR1 is SGHVS and CDR2 is FQNEAQ. The chain's CDR3 is CASSPNAGPKAYEQYF. CDR3 nucleotides: TGTGCCAGCAGCCCCAACGCAGGGCCGAAGGCCTACGAGCAGTACTTC.

The rearrangement uses TRBV18 and TRBJ2-3, with D possibly being TRBD2 (5 bases). The germline CDR1 and CDR2 sequences are KGHSH and LQKENI. Between the trimmed V and J ends, which lost 2 bases and 5 bases, there was a span of 5 bases. The CDR3 extends over 12 amino acids. CDR3 protein: CASSPAGDTQYF. CDR3 nucleotides: TGTGCCAGCTCACCAGCGGGAGATACGCAGTATTTT.